These T cell receptor beta chains were read from a single sample in a study of shared clonotypes between healthy human individuals. TCRdb keeps only in-frame clones here, not all; method: immunoSEQ multiplex PCR. The sample yields approximately 1.5 million clones, around 98.5% seen once. The sample taken for sequencing was naive CD4+ T cells sorted from blood. These receptors came from a man younger than 40 in good health. CDR3s include the opening cysteine and the closing phenylalanine or tryptophan. The D gene is left open where the match is weak. Some rows mark clone size as missing; the rest say once, few, many or name a class of expanded clone.

14	TRBJ2-3	TRBV6-5	-	-	CASSYAQVSDTQYF	TGTGCCAGCAGTTACGCCCAAGTTTCAGATACGCAGTATTTT
14	TRBJ2-2	TRBV7-2	-	-	CASSLGWSTGELFF	TGTGCCAGCAGCTTAGGCTGGAGCACCGGGGAGCTGTTTTTT
17	TRBJ2-7	TRBV10-3	-	-	CAISESRGGIDTYEQYF	TGTGCCATCAGTGAGTCGCGGGGCGGAATTGATACCTACGAGCAGTACTTC
16	TRBJ1-1	TRBV6-6	-	TRBD1	CASVPGQGIMNTEAFF	TGTGCCAGTGTTCCGGGACAGGGGATCATGAACACTGAAGCTTTCTTT
15	TRBJ1-3	TRBV5-8	-	-	CASSFRLTTTNTIYF	TGTGCCAGCAGCTTCCGCCTAACCACGACGAACACCATATATTTT
12	TRBJ2-2	TRBV5-1	-	-	CASSFDTGELFF	TGCGCCAGCAGCTTTGACACCGGGGAGCTGTTTTTT
16	TRBJ2-1	TRBV9	-	TRBD2	CASSVPTSGGKEEQFF	TGTGCCAGCAGCGTACCGACTAGCGGGGGAAAGGAGGAGCAGTTCTTC
13	TRBJ2-3	TRBV10-2	-	TRBD2	CASAGGSTDTQYF	TGCGCCAGTGCGGGGGGTAGCACAGATACGCAGTATTTT
11	TRBJ2-1	TRBV20-1	-	-	CSAVRESEQFF	TGCAGTGCGGTCAGGGAGTCGGAGCAGTTCTTC
16	TRBJ2-7	TRBV5-4	-	TRBD2	CASSKTSGYSSYEQYF	TGTGCCAGCAGTAAGACTAGCGGTTATAGCTCCTACGAGCAGTACTTC
16	TRBJ2-7	TRBV19	-	TRBD1	CASSIMGEGGAYEQYF	TGTGCCAGTAGTATCATGGGTGAAGGGGGCGCCTACGAGCAGTACTTC
14	TRBJ2-3	TRBV19	-	-	CASSMMPNTDTQYF	TGTGCCAGTAGTATGATGCCGAACACAGATACGCAGTATTTT
17	TRBJ2-5	TRBV5-1	-	TRBD2	CASSSGRSSGIGETQYF	TGCGCCAGCAGCTCCGGGAGGTCGAGCGGGATAGGAGAGACCCAGTACTTC
14	TRBJ2-2	TRBV7-9	-	-	CASSRPTNTGELFF	TGTGCCAGCAGCCGACCTACGAACACCGGGGAGCTGTTTTTT
13	TRBJ1-2	TRBV15	-	-	CATSRAGSYGYTF	TGTGCCACCAGCAGAGCAGGGAGCTATGGCTACACCTTC
16	TRBJ2-1	TRBV5-4	-	TRBD2	CASSPLEGRENNEQFF	TGTGCCAGCAGCCCACTTGAAGGGCGGGAGAACAATGAGCAGTTCTTC
13	TRBJ2-1	TRBV19	-	-	CASTGSESNEQFF	TGTGCCAGTACAGGGTCAGAATCTAATGAGCAGTTCTTC
19	TRBJ1-4	TRBV7-2	-	-	CASSLASVGRFSTNEKLFF	TGTGCCAGCAGCTTAGCATCAGTGGGCAGATTTTCAACTAATGAAAAACTGTTTTTT
14	TRBJ2-7	TRBV2	-	TRBD1	CASRETGTSYEQYF	TGTGCCAGCAGGGAGACAGGGACCTCCTACGAGCAGTACTTC
15	TRBJ2-1	TRBV4-3	-	TRBD2	CASSHGTSGRNEQFF	TGCGCCAGCAGCCATGGGACTAGCGGGAGGAATGAGCAGTTCTTC
14	TRBJ2-1	TRBV18	-	TRBD1	CASSSGTAISQQFF	TGTGCCAGCTCCTCCGGGACAGCGATATCTCAGCAGTTCTTC
14	TRBJ1-5	TRBV5-6	-	TRBD1	CASSFGQANQPQHF	TGTGCCAGCAGCTTCGGACAGGCCAATCAGCCCCAGCATTTT
14	TRBJ2-2	TRBV14	-	-	CASMSGVGPGELFF	TGTGCCAGCATGTCTGGCGTAGGACCCGGGGAGCTGTTTTTT
13	TRBJ1-1	TRBV7-2	-	-	CASSSPRNTEAFF	TGTGCCAGCAGCTCACCACGGAACACTGAAGCTTTCTTT
15	TRBJ2-7	TRBV10-3	-	TRBD2	CAIGNRTSGTYEQYF	TGTGCCATCGGCAACCGGACTAGCGGGACTTACGAGCAGTACTTC
15	TRBJ2-6	TRBV6-1	-	TRBD1	CASSRQGAGANVLTF	TGTGCCAGCAGTAGACAGGGGGCCGGGGCCAACGTCCTGACTTTC
14	TRBJ2-5	TRBV6-5	-	-	CASSLLQPGGTQYF	TGTGCCAGCAGTCTCCTGCAACCCGGTGGGACCCAGTACTTC
15	TRBJ2-3	TRBV7-9	few	-	CASSPSGHSTDTQYF	TGTGCCAGCAGCCCGAGCGGACACAGCACAGATACGCAGTATTTT
17	TRBJ2-1	TRBV9	-	TRBD2	CASSIGTSGSSSNEQFF	TGTGCCAGCAGCATCGGGACTAGCGGGAGCTCGAGCAATGAGCAGTTCTTC
12	TRBJ1-4	TRBV28	-	-	CASRRGNEKLFF	TGTGCCAGCAGACGGGGTAATGAAAAACTGTTTTTT
16	TRBJ1-4	TRBV18	-	-	CASSPSLTDTNEKLFF	TGTGCCAGCTCACCAAGTTTAACAGACACTAATGAAAAACTGTTTTTT
17	TRBJ2-2	TRBV19	-	-	CASSIAGGLSRTGELFF	TGTGCCAGTAGTATAGCCGGAGGGCTCAGTCGAACCGGGGAGCTGTTTTTT
14	TRBJ1-4	TRBV9	-	TRBD1	CASSGTGGWEKLFF	TGTGCCAGCAGCGGCACAGGGGGGTGGGAAAAACTGTTTTTT
19	TRBJ2-2	TRBV7-3	-	TRBD1	CASSPRGLQGTANTGELFF	TGTGCCAGCAGCCCCCGTGGTTTACAGGGGACCGCGAACACCGGGGAGCTGTTTTTT
14	TRBJ2-7	TRBV18	once	-	CASSPPGTHYEQYF	TGTGCCAGCTCACCACCGGGCACTCACTACGAGCAGTACTTC
15	TRBJ2-2	TRBV11-3	-	-	CASSLDPIGTGELFF	TGTGCCAGCAGCTTAGATCCTATTGGGACCGGGGAGCTGTTTTTT
17	TRBJ1-3	TRBV4-1	-	-	CASSRDPSSISGNTIYF	TGCGCCAGCAGCCGGGACCCGTCGTCAATCTCTGGAAACACCATATATTTT
15	TRBJ2-1	TRBV19	-	TRBD1	CASSIRDRGVNEQFF	TGTGCCAGTAGTATACGGGACAGGGGGGTCAATGAGCAGTTCTTC
15	TRBJ2-7	TRBV28	-	TRBD2	CASSSPSGGVHEQYF	TGTGCCAGCAGTTCCCCTAGCGGGGGGGTCCACGAGCAGTACTTC
14	TRBJ2-7	TRBV28	-	TRBD1	CAIMTGTGGVEQYF	TGTGCCATCATGACCGGGACAGGGGGCGTCGAGCAGTACTTC
15	TRBJ2-5	TRBV10-1	-	TRBD1	CASSDSGGAAETQYF	TGCGCCAGCAGTGACTCAGGGGGCGCTGCCGAGACCCAGTACTTC
11	TRBJ2-1	TRBV19	few	-	CASSIHNEQFF	TGTGCCAGTAGTATCCACAATGAGCAGTTCTTC
14	TRBJ2-7	TRBV28	-	-	CASREGHLFYEQYF	TGTGCCAGCAGAGAGGGACACCTATTTTACGAGCAGTACTTC
12	TRBJ2-1	TRBV28	-	-	CASSSPPSEQFF	TGTGCCAGCAGTTCACCTCCCTCTGAGCAGTTCTTC
17	TRBJ2-5	TRBV18	-	TRBD2	CASSPLSREGLRETQYF	TGTGCCAGCTCACCACTGTCTCGGGAGGGCCTACGGGAGACCCAGTACTTC
16	TRBJ2-7	TRBV11-3	once	TRBD1	CASSLKGTGFSYEQYF	TGTGCCAGCAGCTTGAAGGGGACAGGGTTTTCCTACGAGCAGTACTTC
16	TRBJ2-1	TRBV18	-	TRBD2	CASSPIGGSSYNEQFF	TGTGCCAGCTCACCAATTGGCGGGAGCTCCTACAATGAGCAGTTCTTC
13	TRBJ1-5	TRBV19	-	TRBD1	CASSGTGYQPQHF	TGTGCCAGTTCCGGGACAGGGTATCAGCCCCAGCATTTT
18	TRBJ1-5	TRBV10-1	-	-	CASSGQTIQNYSNQPQHF	TGCGCCAGCAGTGGACAGACCATTCAGAATTATAGCAATCAGCCCCAGCATTTT
15	TRBJ2-7	TRBV7-9	-	TRBD2	CASSPPTSVSSEQYF	TGTGCCAGCAGCCCCCCCACTAGCGTCTCTTCCGAGCAGTACTTC
12	TRBJ2-2	TRBV6-1	-	-	CASRSLGGELFF	TGTGCCAGCAGAAGCCTGGGCGGGGAGCTGTTTTTT
14	TRBJ2-3	TRBV2	once	-	CASSATWGTDTQYF	TGTGCCAGCAGTGCTACCTGGGGCACAGATACGCAGTATTTT
15	TRBJ2-1	TRBV9	-	TRBD2	CASSVSAGGSNEQFF	TGTGCCAGCAGCGTTTCCGCGGGAGGTTCCAATGAGCAGTTCTTC
13	TRBJ2-2	TRBV11-2	-	-	CASSPRAFGELFF	TGTGCCAGCAGCCCGAGGGCTTTTGGGGAGCTGTTTTTT
16	TRBJ1-4	TRBV18	-	TRBD1	CASSPNRDRKNEKLFF	TGTGCCAGCTCACCAAACAGGGACAGAAAAAATGAAAAACTGTTTTTT
15	TRBJ2-1	TRBV27	few	-	CASSFIRGAYNEQFF	TGTGCCAGCAGTTTCATCAGGGGGGCCTACAATGAGCAGTTCTTC
13	TRBJ2-7	TRBV29-1	-	TRBD1	CSVVQGSSYEQYF	TGCAGCGTTGTACAGGGGAGCTCCTACGAGCAGTACTTC
12	TRBJ1-1	TRBV9	once	-	CASSVEQGQAFF	TGTGCCAGCAGCGTAGAACAGGGCCAAGCTTTCTTT
15	TRBJ2-7	TRBV18	-	-	CASSPSGIATYEQYF	TGTGCCAGCTCACCCTCTGGGATAGCGACCTACGAGCAGTACTTC